The T cell receptor beta chain under discussion was sequenced for a study of shared clonotypes between healthy human individuals. Data came from immunoSEQ multiplex PCR; TCRdb stores just in-frame clones and leaves some out. The repertoire consists of some 2,000,000 clones, with roughly 95% occurring once and the leading ten covering 0.1% to 0.15%. V lost 1 base and J lost 5; bases outside the gene matches: 5. Germline V gene lookup returns CDR1 SGHNT and CDR2 YYREEE (reference sequence). This CDR3 contains 14 residues. This clonotype was obtained from a man aged 18-30 years in good health. This chain joins TRBV5-4 and TRBJ2-5; TRBD1 agrees at 7 bases. The sample was naive CD4+ T cells sorted from blood. Stated subset: CD45RA+ positively selected. Here the CDR3 reads CASSLSRRGETQYF. The CDR3 DNA follows: TGTGCCAGCAGCTTGTCTCGCAGGGGGGAGACCCAGTACTTC.